The T cell receptor beta chain described here comes from a study of cytomegalovirus exposure and HLA in healthy donors. The study, taken as a whole, reports: Under 20,000 TCR beta sequences were associated with HLA alleles at 0.05 false discovery rate in a later analysis. It was reported that TCR beta sequences correctly inferred the HLA-A and HLA-B alleles for most subjects. In terms of immune exposure information, only CMV serostatus was available. As a later analysis showed, several of the most significant clusters appeared to be linked to common viral pathogens.

The count of this clone is one. As yet, its antigen is unknown. CDR1 SGHAT and CDR2 FQNNGV come from the germline V gene. The CDR3 has 18 amino acids. The germline V and J ends were trimmed by 2 bases and 2 bases, with 16 bases remaining between them. PCR primers comprised 60 Vbeta and 13 Jbeta primers. Repertoires were generated with immunoSEQ multiplex PCR, while TCRdb's copy carries only in-frame clones and drops some. The sample records 200,000 to 250,000 clones, about 74% being singletons. The receptor's source is a man aged 35 to 55 in good health and CMV-seronegative. The sequencing input was PBMCs. The chain employs TRBV11-2 and TRBJ2-6; possible D gene TRBD1, 5 bases. CDR3 nucleotide sequence: TGTGCCAGCAGCTTAAATCCAGGGAAACCTCCTGGGGCCAACGTCCTGACTTTC. Translation gives CASSLNPGKPPGANVLTF.